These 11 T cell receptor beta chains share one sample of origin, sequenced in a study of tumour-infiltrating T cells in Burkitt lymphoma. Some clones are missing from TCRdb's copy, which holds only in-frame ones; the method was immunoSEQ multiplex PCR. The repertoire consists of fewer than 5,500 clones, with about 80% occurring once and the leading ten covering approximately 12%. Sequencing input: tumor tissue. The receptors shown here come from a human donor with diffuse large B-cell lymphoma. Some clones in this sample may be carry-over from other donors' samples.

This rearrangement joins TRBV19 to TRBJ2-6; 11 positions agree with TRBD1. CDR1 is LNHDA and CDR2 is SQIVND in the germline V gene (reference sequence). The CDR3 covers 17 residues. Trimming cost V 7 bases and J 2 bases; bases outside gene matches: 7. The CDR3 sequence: CASTSGTGGAGANVLTF. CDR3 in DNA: TGTGCCAGTACATCCGGGACAGGGGGGGCTGGGGCCAACGTCCTGACTTTC.

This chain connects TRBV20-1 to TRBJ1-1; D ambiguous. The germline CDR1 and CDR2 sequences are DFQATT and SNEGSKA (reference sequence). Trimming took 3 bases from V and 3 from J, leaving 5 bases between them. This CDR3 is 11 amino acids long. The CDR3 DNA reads TGCAGTGCTAGTAGGGACACTGAAGCTTTCTTT. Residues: CSASRDTEAFF.

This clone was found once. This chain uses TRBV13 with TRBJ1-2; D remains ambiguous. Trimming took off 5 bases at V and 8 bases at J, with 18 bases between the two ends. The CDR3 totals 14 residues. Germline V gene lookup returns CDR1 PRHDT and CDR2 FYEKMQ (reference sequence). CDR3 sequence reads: CASSPRRLSFGYTF. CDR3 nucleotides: TGTGCCAGCAGCCCCCGACGGCTATCTTTCGGCTACACCTTC.

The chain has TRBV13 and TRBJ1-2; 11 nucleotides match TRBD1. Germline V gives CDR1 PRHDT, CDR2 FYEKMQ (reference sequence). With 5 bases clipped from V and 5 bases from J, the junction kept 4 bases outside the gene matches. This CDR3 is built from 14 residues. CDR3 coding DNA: TGTGCCAGCAGCCTCGGGACAGGGGGATATGGCTACACCTTC. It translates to CASSLGTGGYGYTF.

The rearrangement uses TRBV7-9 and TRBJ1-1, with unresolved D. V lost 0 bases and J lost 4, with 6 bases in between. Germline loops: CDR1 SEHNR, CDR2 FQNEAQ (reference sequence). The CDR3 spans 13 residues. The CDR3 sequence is CASSLATGTEAFF. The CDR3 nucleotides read TGTGCCAGCAGCTTAGCTACTGGCACTGAAGCTTTCTTT.

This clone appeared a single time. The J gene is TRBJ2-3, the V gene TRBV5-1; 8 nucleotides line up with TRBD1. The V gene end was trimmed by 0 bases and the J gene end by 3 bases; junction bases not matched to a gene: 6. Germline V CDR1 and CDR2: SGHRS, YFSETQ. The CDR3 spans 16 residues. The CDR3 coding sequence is TGCGCCAGCAGCTTGGCCGCTAGGACAGGGACAGATACGCAGTATTTT. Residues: CASSLAARTGTDTQYF.

The CDR3 nucleotides are TGTGCCAGCATCCCGGCAGGGGCCTCTGGAAACACCATATATTTT. It encodes CASIPAGASGNTIYF. The chain recombines TRBV6-6 with TRBJ1-3; D is possibly TRBD1 (6 bases). The CDR3 is 15 amino acids. From germline, CDR1 is MNHNY and CDR2 SVGAGI (reference sequence). V lost 7 bases to trimming and J lost 0 bases, with 13 bases between them.

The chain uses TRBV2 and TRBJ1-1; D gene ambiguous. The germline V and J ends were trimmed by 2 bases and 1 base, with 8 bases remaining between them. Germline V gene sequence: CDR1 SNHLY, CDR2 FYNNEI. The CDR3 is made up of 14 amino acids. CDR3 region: CASSENRENTEAFF. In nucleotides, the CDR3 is TGTGCCAGCAGTGAAAACCGTGAGAACACTGAAGCTTTCTTT. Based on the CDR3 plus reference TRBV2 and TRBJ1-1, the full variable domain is EPEVTQTPSHQVTQMGQEVILRCVPISNHLYFYWYRQILGQKVEFLVSFYNNEISEKSEIFDDQFSVERPDGSNFTLKIRSTKLEDSAMYFCASSENRENTEAFFGQGTRLTVV.

CDR3 residues: CASMTTESFYQPQHF. The CDR3 DNA is TGTGCCAGCATGACGACAGAGTCATTCTATCAGCCCCAGCATTTT. The chain recombines TRBV6-1 with TRBJ1-5; possibly TRBD1 for D (5 bases). The CDR3 is made up of 15 amino acids. Per the germline V gene, CDR1 is MNHNS and CDR2 is SASEGT. V was pared by 7 bases and J by 5 bases, with 18 bases between.

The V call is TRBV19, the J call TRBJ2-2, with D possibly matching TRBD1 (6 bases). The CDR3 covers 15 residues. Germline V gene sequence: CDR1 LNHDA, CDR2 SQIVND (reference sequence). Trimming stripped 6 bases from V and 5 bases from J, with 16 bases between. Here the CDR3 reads CASRRGRGSTGELFF. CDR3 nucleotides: TGTGCCAGTAGGAGGGGCAGGGGATCGACCGGGGAGCTGTTTTTT.

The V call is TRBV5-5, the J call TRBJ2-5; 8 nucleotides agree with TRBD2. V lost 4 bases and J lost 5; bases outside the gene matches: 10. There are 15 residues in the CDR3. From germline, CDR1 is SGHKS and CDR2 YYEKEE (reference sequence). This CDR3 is CASSPRSGSKETQYF. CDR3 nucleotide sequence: TGTGCCAGCAGCCCCCGCAGCGGGAGTAAGGAGACCCAGTACTTC.